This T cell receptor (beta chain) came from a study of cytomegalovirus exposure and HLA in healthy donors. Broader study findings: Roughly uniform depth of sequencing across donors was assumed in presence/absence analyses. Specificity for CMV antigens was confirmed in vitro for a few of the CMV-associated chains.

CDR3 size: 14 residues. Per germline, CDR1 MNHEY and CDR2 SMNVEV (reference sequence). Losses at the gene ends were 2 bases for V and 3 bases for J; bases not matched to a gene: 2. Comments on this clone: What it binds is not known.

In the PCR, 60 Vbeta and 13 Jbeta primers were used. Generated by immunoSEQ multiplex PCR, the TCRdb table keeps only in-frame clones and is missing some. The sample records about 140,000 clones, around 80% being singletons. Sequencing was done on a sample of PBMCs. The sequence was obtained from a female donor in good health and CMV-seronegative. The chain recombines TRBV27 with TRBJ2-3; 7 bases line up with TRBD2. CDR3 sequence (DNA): TGTGCCAGCAGTTTAGAGCGGGGAACAGATACGCAGTATTTT. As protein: CASSLERGTDTQYF.